This entry lists 2 T cell receptor beta chains sequenced from one sample in a study of cytomegalovirus exposure and HLA in healthy donors (dated by TCRdb to 2016 to 2017). Receptor libraries were prepared by the immunoSEQ multiplex PCR assay. For the multiplex PCR, a mixture combining 60 forward primers for TCR Vbeta segments and 13 reverse primers for TCR Jbeta segments was used. As stored in TCRdb, this immuneACCESS dataset retains in-frame rearrangements with V and J assigned. A fraction of the clones does not appear; measured against another copy, unresolved V genes explain less than half of the discrepancy, and the remainder lacks a known reason. A total of 200,000 to 250,000 clones appear in this sample, around 79% of them only once. More than 1.5% of the sample belongs to the ten largest clones. Material: PBMCs. The receptors derive from a young man in good health and CMV-seronegative.

The V gene is TRBV11-3, the J gene TRBJ2-7; TRBD1 agrees at 7 bases. V was pared by 4 bases and J by 4 bases, with 4 bases of the junction left unmatched. The length of the CDR3 is 13 residues. Germline loops: CDR1 SGHNT, CDR2 YENEEA. The CDR3 spells CASSSGQDYEQYF. DNA of the CDR3: TGTGCCAGCAGCTCCGGACAGGATTACGAGCAGTACTTC.

The chain joins TRBV7-8 to TRBJ2-5; D perhaps matches TRBD1 (5 bases). CDR1 is SGHVS and CDR2 is FQNEAQ in the germline V gene. CDR3 size: 14 residues. The germline V and J ends were trimmed by 4 bases and 2 bases, with 11 bases remaining between them. The CDR3 bases are TGTGCCAGCAGCTACACCTCAGGGCAAGAGACCCAGTACTTC. It translates to CASSYTSGQETQYF.